These 10 T cell receptor beta chains originate from one sample sequenced in a study of beta chain features in type 1 diabetes. The study reverse transcribed the entire isolated RNA, so it sequenced expressed TCRB transcripts. The protocol was immunoSEQ multiplex PCR, while the TCRdb copy is restricted to in-frame clones and leaves out a portion. The data show about 330,000 clones, 8% to 13% seen once. The sequencing input was naive CD4+ T cells from blood. The receptors come from a woman aged 30 to 39 in good health.

The table lists this clone with a few counts. CDR3 sequence (DNA): TGTGCCAGCAGCGTAGCTCCAAACCAGCGGGCGGGCACAGATACGCAGTATTTT. Translating gives CASSVAPNQRAGTDTQYF. The chain links TRBV9 to TRBJ2-3; D might be TRBD2 (6 bases). CDR1 is SGDLS and CDR2 is YYNGEE in the germline V gene. This CDR3 comprises 18 residues. The V end lost 0 bases, the J end lost 1 base, and 18 bases lay between the germline ends.

This clone was counted a few times. V usage is TRBV18 and J usage is TRBJ1-1; 11 bases line up with TRBD1. After removal of 6 bases from V and 4 bases from J, the junction contained 1 base not matched to a gene. Germline CDR1 KGHSH, CDR2 LQKENI. The CDR3 has 13 amino acids. The CDR3 reads CASSGQGGTEAFF. CDR3 DNA sequence: TGTGCCAGCTCGGGACAGGGGGGCACTGAAGCTTTCTTT.

This clone has more than one count but fewer than ten. V and J are TRBV7-9 and TRBJ2-1; TRBD2 aligns across 9 bases. Germline V lookup: CDR1 SEHNR, CDR2 FQNEAQ (reference sequence). CDR3 length: 16 residues. V dropped 4 bases and J dropped 5; count of bases not matched to a gene: 9. CDR3 coding DNA: TGTGCCAGCAGCTCCCCCGCGGGAGGGTCCCACAATGAGCAGTTCTTC. Its translation: CASSSPAGGSHNEQFF.

The chain is built from TRBV18 and TRBJ2-6, with TRBD2 as a possible D gene (5 bases). The V end lost 1 base, the J end lost 0 bases, and 16 bases lay between the germline ends. The CDR3 runs to 19 residues. The germline CDR1 and CDR2 sequences are KGHSH and LQKENI. The CDR3 is CASSPLGRGIYSGANVLTF. DNA for the CDR3: TGTGCCAGCTCACCACTTGGAAGAGGGATTTACTCTGGGGCCAACGTCCTGACTTTC. Full variable domain (remainder filled in from reference TRBV18 and TRBJ2-6): NAGVMQNPRHLVRRRGQEARLRCSPMKGHSHVYWYRQLPEEGLKFMVYLQKENIIDESGMPKERFSAEFPKEGPSILRIQQVVRGDSAAYFCASSPLGRGIYSGANVLTFGAGSRLTVL.

This clone has a handful of counts. The chain employs TRBV7-8 and TRBJ2-2; possibly TRBD1 for D (5 bases). V was shortened by 1 base and J by 2 bases, with 11 bases between the two germline ends. The CDR3 consists of 16 residues. CDR1 is SGHVS and CDR2 is FQNEAQ in the germline V gene. The CDR3 region is CASSLGRTKNTGELFF. The DNA of the CDR3 is TGTGCCAGCAGCTTAGGTCGGACAAAAAACACCGGGGAGCTGTTTTTT.

This clone was detected a few times. The V gene is TRBV21-1, the J gene TRBJ2-1; TRBD2 is taken as the D call from the table, unchecked against the DNA. TRBV21-1 is reported as a pseudogene. This CDR3 has 16 residues. Here the CDR3 DNA reads TGTGCCAGCAGCATCTATGGGGGAGGCTGCGGCAATGAGCAGTTCTTC. Translating it yields CASSIYGGGCGNEQFF.

The chain uses TRBV27 and TRBJ1-5, with 7 positions matching TRBD1. J was trimmed by 0 bases and V by 2 bases; bases with no gene match: 7. The CDR3 runs to 17 residues. The germline CDR1 and CDR2 sequences are MNHEY and SMNVEV (reference sequence). The CDR3 reads CASSLVGQSYSNQPQHF. The DNA of the CDR3 is TGTGCCAGCAGTTTAGTGGGACAGTCCTATAGCAATCAGCCCCAGCATTTT.

This clone showed up just a few times. This chain links TRBV5-1 with TRBJ1-2; possible D gene TRBD1, 6 bases. This CDR3 contains 14 residues. Trimming stripped 1 base from V and 3 bases from J, with 10 bases between. Germline V gene sequence: CDR1 SGHRS, CDR2 YFSETQ. The CDR3: CASSLSPGDYGYTF. The CDR3 DNA reads TGCGCCAGCAGCTTGTCCCCAGGGGACTATGGCTACACCTTC.

This chain connects TRBV20-1 to TRBJ1-2; the match to TRBD1 covers 7 bases. The germline gives CDR1 DFQATT, CDR2 SNEGSKA (reference sequence). The CDR3 consists of 10 residues. Germline trimming cut 5 bases from V and 8 bases from J; bases unmatched to any gene: 2. In nucleotides, the CDR3 is TGCAGTGCTCAGGGGGACGGCTACACCTTC. This sequence encodes CSAQGDGYTF.

This clone showed up just a few times. Different DNA sequences within this sample yield the same CDR3. The V gene is TRBV4-2, the J gene TRBJ2-7; 8 bases line up with TRBD2. Germline CDR1 reads LGHNA; CDR2 reads YNFKEQ. The CDR3 covers 16 residues. With 0 bases clipped from V and 0 bases from J, the junction kept 4 bases outside the gene matches. The DNA for the CDR3 is TGTGCCAGCAGCCAAGATGCTAGCGGGTCCTCCTACGAGCAGTACTTC. Its translation: CASSQDASGSSYEQYF.